What follows are 20 T cell receptor beta chains derived from one specimen sequenced in a study of cytomegalovirus exposure and HLA in healthy donors. Use of 60 Vbeta and 13 Jbeta primers characterized the PCR. Sequencing was performed with immunoSEQ multiplex PCR; in TCRdb, only in-frame clones are kept and a portion is missing. The data contain about 120,000 clones, 78% of them singletons. The specimen was PBMCs. All receptors come from a man aged 25-40 years in good health and CMV-seropositive.

This chain uses TRBV5-1 with TRBJ1-2; D perhaps matches TRBD1 (6 bases). The CDR3 consists of 14 residues. Between the trimmed V and J ends, which lost 4 bases and 2 bases, there was a span of 12 bases. Germline CDR1 SGHRS, CDR2 YFSETQ. The CDR3 protein is CASSRAQGNYGYTF. CDR3 DNA: TGCGCCAGCAGCCGAGCCCAGGGGAACTATGGCTACACCTTC.

This chain joins TRBV5-1 and TRBJ2-3; no clear D. Germline V lookup: CDR1 SGHRS, CDR2 YFSETQ. Trimming shortened V by 5 bases and J by 0 bases, and 13 bases separated the two germline ends. The CDR3 is 15 amino acids. The CDR3 DNA reads TGCGCCAGCAGGCCGGTGGTCACTAGCACAGATACGCAGTATTTT. This codes for CASRPVVTSTDTQYF. The full variable domain, its missing parts supplied by reference TRBV5-1 and TRBJ2-3, is KAGVTQTPRYLIKTRGQQVTLSCSPISGHRSVSWYQQTPGQGLQFLFEYFSETQRNKGNFPGRFSGRQFSNSRSEMNVSTLELGDSALYLCASRPVVTSTDTQYFGPGTRLTVL.

The genes are TRBV10-3 and TRBJ1-1, with 10 bases fitting TRBD1. This CDR3 contains 15 residues. Losses at the gene ends were 2 bases for V and 4 bases for J; bases not matched to a gene: 4. In germline, CDR1 is ENHRY, CDR2 SYGVKD. The CDR3 DNA is TGTGCCATCAGTGAGGGGGACAGGGGTGGCACTGAAGCTTTCTTT. Translating it yields CAISEGDRGGTEAFF.

The gene calls are TRBV10-2 and TRBJ2-5, with D maybe TRBD1 (6 bases). The V end was cut by 6 bases, the J end by 7 bases, with 15 bases between. CDR1 is WSHSY and CDR2 is SAAADI in the germline V gene. The CDR3 is 13 residues long. The CDR3 DNA sequence: TGCGCCAGCAGAGGGGACAATGAGCGGACCCAGTACTTC. This codes for CASRGDNERTQYF.

The chain recombines TRBV27 with TRBJ1-5, with TRBD1 as a possible D gene (5 bases). CDR3 size: 15 residues. Trimming cost V 5 bases and J 5 bases, with 16 bases left between them. CDR1 MNHEY and CDR2 SMNVEV come from the germline V gene (reference sequence). This CDR3 is CASSPRGGPHQPQHF. CDR3 nucleotides: TGTGCCAGCAGTCCGCGGGGGGGTCCGCATCAGCCCCAGCATTTT.

V usage is TRBV28 and J usage is TRBJ1-2; D may be TRBD1 (6 bases). Trimming shortened V by 4 bases and J by 8 bases, and 14 bases separated the two germline ends. Looked up from germline, CDR1 is MDHEN and CDR2 is SYDVKM. CDR3 size: 13 residues. CDR3 loop: CASSSWGGRGYTF. The CDR3 region has the DNA TGTGCCAGCAGTTCCTGGGGGGGCCGGGGCTACACCTTC.

The chain employs TRBV4-1 and TRBJ2-3, with TRBD2 as a possible D gene (7 bases). Germline V gene data show CDR1 as MGHRA and CDR2 as YSYEKL. This CDR3 has 16 residues. Trimming pared 4 bases from V and 4 bases from J, leaving 18 bases between. The CDR3 spells CASSPYGGGNADTQYF. The DNA for the CDR3 is TGCGCCAGCAGCCCCTATGGGGGGGGCAACGCAGATACGCAGTATTTT.

There are a few counts of this clone. V gene TRBV6-1 combines with J gene TRBJ2-7; 10 bases are a match to TRBD1. The CDR3 sequence is 13 residues long. The ends lost 6 bases at V and 6 bases at J; junction bases unmatched: 5. Germline CDR1 is MNHNS and CDR2 is SASEGT. Written as DNA, the CDR3 is TGTGCCAGCAGGACGGGGGACAGGGGCGAGCAGTACTTC. Amino acid sequence: CASRTGDRGEQYF.

About this clone itself: The junction departs from the called germline gene at one end, perhaps through a read error. CDR3 nucleotides: TGTGCCCGGAGAGGACAGGTGAACACTGAAGCTTTCTTT. Encoded protein: CARRGQVNTEAFF. The chain combines TRBV30 with TRBJ1-1, with 7 nucleotides matching TRBD1. Germline loops: CDR1 GTSNPN, CDR2 SVGIG (reference sequence). This CDR3 has 13 amino acids.

V and J are TRBV5-6 and TRBJ2-7; D unresolved. The CDR3 runs to 12 residues. The germline V gene has CDR1 SGHDT and CDR2 YYEEEE. Trimming cost V 2 bases and J 3 bases, with 6 bases left between them. CDR3 sequence: CASSFASYEQYF. CDR3 in DNA: TGTGCCAGCAGCTTTGCCAGCTACGAGCAGTACTTC.

This chain connects TRBV6-5 to TRBJ2-7; D remains ambiguous. The V gene's germline CDR1 is MNHEY and CDR2 SVGAGI. V was pared by 4 bases and J by 9 bases, with 10 bases between. The CDR3 has 11 amino acids. This chain's CDR3 is CASSSLPRQYF. CDR3 sequence (DNA): TGTGCCAGCAGTTCCCTCCCCCGGCAGTACTTC.

This chain links TRBV19 with TRBJ2-7; 11 bases agree with TRBD1. The germline gives CDR1 LNHDA, CDR2 SQIVND (reference sequence). The V and J ends lost 6 bases and 3 bases, in that order; junction bases with no gene match: 10. This CDR3 is 16 amino acids long. The CDR3 reads CASRRDHGTGGYEQYF. In DNA form, the CDR3 reads TGTGCCAGTAGGCGCGACCACGGGACAGGGGGCTACGAGCAGTACTTC.

The chain is built from TRBV5-1 and TRBJ1-1; D might be TRBD1 (5 bases). The CDR3 loop spans 16 amino acids. CDR1 is SGHRS and CDR2 is YFSETQ in the germline V gene. Deletions cut 3 bases from V and 4 bases from J, with 19 bases between. CDR3 bases: TGCGCCAGCAGCTCGGCGTTCTCAGGGTTCGCCACTGAAGCTTTCTTT. Residues: CASSSAFSGFATEAFF.

The gene calls are TRBV4-3 and TRBJ1-1; a possible D gene is TRBD1 (5 bases). This CDR3 has 15 amino acids. Germline values: CDR1 LGHNA, CDR2 YSLEER. Between the trimmed V and J ends, which lost 4 bases and 5 bases, there was a span of 17 bases. The CDR3 protein is CASSPVVEGITEAFF. In nucleotides, the CDR3 is TGCGCCAGCAGCCCAGTAGTGGAGGGGATAACTGAAGCTTTCTTT.

The gene calls are TRBV6-1 and TRBJ2-7; D not certain. The CDR3 sequence is 14 residues long. V gave up 3 bases and J gave up 1 base, with 10 bases separating them. Germline CDR1 is MNHNS and CDR2 is SASEGT. The CDR3 loop is CASSDSVGSYEQYF. The CDR3 nucleotides are TGTGCCAGCAGTGACAGCGTAGGTTCCTACGAGCAGTACTTC.

The chain joins TRBV7-8 to TRBJ2-5; D might be TRBD1 (5 bases). The V end was cut by 0 bases, the J end by 3 bases, with 8 bases between. The CDR3 totals 14 residues. Germline V gene lookup returns CDR1 SGHVS and CDR2 FQNEAQ. CDR3 protein: CASSLAWGEETQYF. DNA of the CDR3: TGTGCCAGCAGCTTAGCGTGGGGCGAAGAGACCCAGTACTTC.

The genes are TRBV25-1 and TRBJ2-1, with TRBD2 matching over 7 bases. The germline gives CDR1 MGHDK, CDR2 SYGVNS. V lost 3 bases to trimming and J lost 8 bases; unmatched junction nucleotides: 7. CDR3 length equals 14 residues. The DNA of the CDR3 is TGTGCCAGCAGTGATTCCATGGCGGGAGATGAGCAGTTCTTC. Protein: CASSDSMAGDEQFF.

This clone was seen only a few times. The junction departs from the called germline gene at one end, perhaps through a read error. This chain joins TRBV7-7 and TRBJ2-5, with 7 bases matching TRBD2. Per the germline V gene, CDR1 is SSHAT and CDR2 is FNYEAQ (reference sequence). The CDR3 is made up of 15 amino acids. DNA for the CDR3: TGTGCTAGCAGCCGAGCGGGGCCCTTCCAAGAGACCCAGTACTTC. Translation: CASSRAGPFQETQYF.

V usage is TRBV6-1 and J usage is TRBJ1-1; D is perhaps TRBD1 (5 bases). CDR1 is MNHNS and CDR2 is SASEGT in the germline V gene. V lost 6 bases and J 1 base, leaving 15 bases between the germline ends. The CDR3 totals 15 residues. The CDR3: CASRETTARNTEAFF. The CDR3 DNA follows: TGTGCCAGCAGGGAAACGACAGCCAGGAACACTGAAGCTTTCTTT.

The chain links TRBV6-5 to TRBJ2-1; 9 nucleotides agree with TRBD2. Looked up from germline, CDR1 is MNHEY and CDR2 is SVGAGI. The junction had 4 bases not matched to a gene; V was cut back by 5 bases and J by 2 bases. There are 15 residues in the CDR3. In DNA form, the CDR3 reads TGTGCCAGCAGTGTAGGACTAGCGCCCTACAATGAGCAGTTCTTC. Protein: CASSVGLAPYNEQFF.